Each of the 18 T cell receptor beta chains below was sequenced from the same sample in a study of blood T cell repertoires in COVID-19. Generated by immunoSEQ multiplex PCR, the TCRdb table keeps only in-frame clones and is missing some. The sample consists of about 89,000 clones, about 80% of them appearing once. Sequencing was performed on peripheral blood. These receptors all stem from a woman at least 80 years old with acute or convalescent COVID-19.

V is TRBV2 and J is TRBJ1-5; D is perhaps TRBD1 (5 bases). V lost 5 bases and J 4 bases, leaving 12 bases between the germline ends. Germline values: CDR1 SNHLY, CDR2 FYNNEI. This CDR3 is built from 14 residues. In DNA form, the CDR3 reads TGTGCCAGCAGTAACCGAGACAGTAATCAGCCCCAGCATTTT. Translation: CASSNRDSNQPQHF.

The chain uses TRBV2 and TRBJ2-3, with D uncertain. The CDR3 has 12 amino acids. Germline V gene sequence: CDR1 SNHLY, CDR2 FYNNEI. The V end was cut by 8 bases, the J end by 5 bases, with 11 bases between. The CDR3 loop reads CASGPQGDTQYF. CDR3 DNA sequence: TGTGCCAGCGGGCCCCAAGGAGATACGCAGTATTTT.

CDR3 sequence reads: CASSPGTSISDTQYF. The CDR3 DNA is TGTGCCAGCTCACCGGGGACTAGCATATCAGATACGCAGTATTTT. This chain uses TRBV18 with TRBJ2-3, with 9 bases fitting TRBD2. With 3 bases clipped from V and 4 bases from J, the junction kept 5 bases outside the gene matches. Germline V gives CDR1 KGHSH, CDR2 LQKENI. This CDR3 has 15 residues.

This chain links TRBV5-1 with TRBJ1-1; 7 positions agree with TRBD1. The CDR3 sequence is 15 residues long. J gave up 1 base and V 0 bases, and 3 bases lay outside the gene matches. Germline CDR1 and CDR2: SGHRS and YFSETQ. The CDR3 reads CASSLVGTANTEAFF. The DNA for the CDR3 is TGCGCCAGCAGCTTGGTAGGGACAGCGAACACTGAAGCTTTCTTT.

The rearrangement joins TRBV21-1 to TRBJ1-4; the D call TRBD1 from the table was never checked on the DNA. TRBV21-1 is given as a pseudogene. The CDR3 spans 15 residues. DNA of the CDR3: TGTGCCAGCAGCACACGGACAGGGGGAGGTGAAAAACTGTTTTTT. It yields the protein CASSTRTGGGEKLFF.

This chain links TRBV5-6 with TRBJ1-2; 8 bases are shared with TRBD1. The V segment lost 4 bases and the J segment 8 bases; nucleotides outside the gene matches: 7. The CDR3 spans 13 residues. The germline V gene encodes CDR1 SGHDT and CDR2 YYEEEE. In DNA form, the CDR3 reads TGTGCCAGCAGCCTAAGGACAGGGAGGGGCTACACCTTC. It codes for CASSLRTGRGYTF. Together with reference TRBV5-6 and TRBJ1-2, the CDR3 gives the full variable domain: DAGVTQSPTHLIKTRGQQVTLRCSPKSGHDTVSWYQQALGQGPQFIFQYYEEEERQRGNFPDRFSGHQFPNYSSELNVNALLLGDSALYLCASSLRTGRGYTFGSGTRLTVV.

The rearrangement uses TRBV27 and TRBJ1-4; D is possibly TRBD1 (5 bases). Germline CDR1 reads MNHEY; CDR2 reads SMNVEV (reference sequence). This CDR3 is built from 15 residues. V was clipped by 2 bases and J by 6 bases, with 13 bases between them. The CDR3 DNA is TGTGCCAGCAGTTTACTTTCGGGAGGGGATGAAAAACTGTTTTTT. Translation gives CASSLLSGGDEKLFF.

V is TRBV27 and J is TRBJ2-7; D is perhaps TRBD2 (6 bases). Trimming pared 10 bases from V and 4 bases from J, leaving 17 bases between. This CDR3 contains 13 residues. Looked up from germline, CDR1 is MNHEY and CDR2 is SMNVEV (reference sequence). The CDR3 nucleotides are TGTGCCACCCGATCCCCGGGAGTGTACGAGCAGTACTTC. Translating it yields CATRSPGVYEQYF.

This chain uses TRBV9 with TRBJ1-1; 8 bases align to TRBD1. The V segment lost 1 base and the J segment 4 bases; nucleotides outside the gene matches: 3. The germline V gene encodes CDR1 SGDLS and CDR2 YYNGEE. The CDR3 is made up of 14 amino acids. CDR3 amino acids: CASSVLQGGTEAFF. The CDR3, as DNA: TGTGCCAGCAGCGTACTACAGGGGGGCACTGAAGCTTTCTTT. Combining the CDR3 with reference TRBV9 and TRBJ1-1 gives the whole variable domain DSGVTQTPKHLITATGQRVTLRCSPRSGDLSVYWYQQSLDQGLQFLIQYYNGEERAKGNILERFSAQQFPDLHSELNLSSLELGDSALYFCASSVLQGGTEAFFGQGTRLTVV.

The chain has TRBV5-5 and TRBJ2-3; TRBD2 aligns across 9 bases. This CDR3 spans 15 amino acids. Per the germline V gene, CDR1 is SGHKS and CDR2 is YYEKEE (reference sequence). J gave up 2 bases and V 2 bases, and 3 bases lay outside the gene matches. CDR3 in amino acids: CASSLQREVTDTQYF. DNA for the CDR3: TGTGCCAGCAGCTTACAGCGGGAGGTCACAGATACGCAGTATTTT.

CDR3 sequence: CASSTPPGGFIAGGGTNEQFF. Written as DNA, the CDR3 is TGTGCCAGCAGCACCCCCCCGGGGGGGTTCATAGCGGGAGGCGGGACCAATGAGCAGTTCTTC. This chain connects TRBV21-1 to TRBJ2-1; no check of the table's D call, TRBD2, against the DNA was made. TRBV21-1 is tagged as a pseudogene. This CDR3 comprises 21 residues.

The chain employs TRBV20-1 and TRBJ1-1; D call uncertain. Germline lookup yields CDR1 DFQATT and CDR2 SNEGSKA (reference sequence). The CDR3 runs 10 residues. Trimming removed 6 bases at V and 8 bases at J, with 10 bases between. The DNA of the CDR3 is TGCAGTGCAATCGACTACGAAGCTTTCTTT. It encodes CSAIDYEAFF.

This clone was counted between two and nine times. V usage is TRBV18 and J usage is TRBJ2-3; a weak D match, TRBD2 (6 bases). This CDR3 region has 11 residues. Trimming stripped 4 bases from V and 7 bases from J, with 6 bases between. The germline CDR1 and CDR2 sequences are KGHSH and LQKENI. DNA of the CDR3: TGTGCCAGCTCACGGGACTATACGCAGTATTTT. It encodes CASSRDYTQYF.

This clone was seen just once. The CDR3, as DNA: TGTGCCACCAGCAGAGGTGGCTCCAATCAGCCCCAGCATTTT. It yields the protein CATSRGGSNQPQHF. This rearrangement joins TRBV15 to TRBJ1-5; D is ambiguous. Germline values: CDR1 LNHNV, CDR2 YYDKDF (reference sequence). CDR3 length equals 14 residues. V lost 1 base, J lost 3 bases, and 7 bases lay in between.

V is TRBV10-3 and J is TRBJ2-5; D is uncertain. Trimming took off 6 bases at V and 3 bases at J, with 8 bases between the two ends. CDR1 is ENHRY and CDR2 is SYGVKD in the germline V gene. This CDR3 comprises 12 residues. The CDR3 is CAIRTEEETQYF. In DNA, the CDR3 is TGTGCCATCAGGACCGAGGAAGAGACCCAGTACTTC.

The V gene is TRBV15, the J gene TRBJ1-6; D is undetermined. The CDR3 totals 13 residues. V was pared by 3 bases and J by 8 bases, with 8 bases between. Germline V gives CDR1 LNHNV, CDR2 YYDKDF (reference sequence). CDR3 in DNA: TGTGCCACCAGCAGGGAGGAATATTCACCCCTCCACTTT. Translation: CATSREEYSPLHF.

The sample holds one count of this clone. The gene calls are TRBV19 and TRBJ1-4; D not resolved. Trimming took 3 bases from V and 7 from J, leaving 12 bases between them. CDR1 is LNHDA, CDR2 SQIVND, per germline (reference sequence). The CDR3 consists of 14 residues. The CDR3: CASSMTNSGEKLFF. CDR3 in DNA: TGTGCCAGTAGTATGACGAATTCGGGTGAAAAACTGTTTTTT.

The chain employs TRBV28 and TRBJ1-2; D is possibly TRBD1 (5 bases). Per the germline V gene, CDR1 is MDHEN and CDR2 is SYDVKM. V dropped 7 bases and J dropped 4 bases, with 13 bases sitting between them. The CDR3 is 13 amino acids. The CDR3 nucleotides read TGTGCCAGCACCATTAGTGGGGCCTATGGCTACACCTTC. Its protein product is CASTISGAYGYTF.